The sequence of this T cell receptor (beta chain) was determined in a study of early T cells in non-severe SARS-CoV-2 infection. Germline values: CDR1 LNHNV, CDR2 YYDKDF (reference sequence). Trimming took 7 bases from V and 6 from J; bases not matched to a gene: 8. The CDR3 totals 14 residues. This clonotype has at least ten counts. Antigen: not known. Molecules of cDNA were individually given unique molecular identifiers that were attached to them. TCRdb re-analysed the 5' RACE reads in MiXCR, keeping a single row per CDR3 protein. The repertoire has fewer than 110,000 distinct CDR3 sequences, approximately 10% of them found once; the top ten carry approximately 7.3%. General study results and limits: VDJdb matches were skewed toward anti-spike CD8 T cell responses.

Sequences were obtained from whole blood. The V and J genes are TRBV15 and TRBJ2-3; TRBD1 matches at 9 bases. The receptor comes from an adult who was a healthcare worker with PCR-confirmed SARS-CoV-2 infection or an uninfected control (not recorded which). CDR3: CATNPGTGKDTQYF. In DNA, the CDR3 is TGTGCCACCAACCCCGGGACAGGGAAGGATACGCAGTATTTT.